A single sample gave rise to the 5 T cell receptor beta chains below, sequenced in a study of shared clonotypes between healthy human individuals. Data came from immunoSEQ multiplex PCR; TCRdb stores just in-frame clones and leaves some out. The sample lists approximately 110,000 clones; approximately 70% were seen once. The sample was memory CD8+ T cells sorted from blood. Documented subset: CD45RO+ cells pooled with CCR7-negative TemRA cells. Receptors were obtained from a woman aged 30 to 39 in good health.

The CDR3 bases are TGTGCCAGCAGCCCCGTCGGGGATAATTCACCCCTCCACTTT. It encodes CASSPVGDNSPLHF. The chain has TRBV28 and TRBJ1-6; D gene ambiguous. The germline CDR1 and CDR2 sequences are MDHEN and SYDVKM. V was cut by 6 bases and J by 5 bases, with 11 bases left in between. The CDR3 sequence is 14 residues long. The whole variable domain, filled in from reference TRBV28 and TRBJ1-6, reads DVKVTQSSRYLVKRTGEKVFLECVQDMDHENMFWYRQDPGLGLRLIYFSYDVKMKEKGDIPEGYSVSREKKERFSLILESASTNQTSMYLCASSPVGDNSPLHFGNGTRLTVT.

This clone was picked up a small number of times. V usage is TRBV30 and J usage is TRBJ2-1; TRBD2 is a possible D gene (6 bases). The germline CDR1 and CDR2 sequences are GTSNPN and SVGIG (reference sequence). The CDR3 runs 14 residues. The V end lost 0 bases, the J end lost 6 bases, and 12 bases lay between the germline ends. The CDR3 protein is CAWSVTLGGNEQFF. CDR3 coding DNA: TGTGCCTGGAGTGTAACCCTGGGGGGCAATGAGCAGTTCTTC.

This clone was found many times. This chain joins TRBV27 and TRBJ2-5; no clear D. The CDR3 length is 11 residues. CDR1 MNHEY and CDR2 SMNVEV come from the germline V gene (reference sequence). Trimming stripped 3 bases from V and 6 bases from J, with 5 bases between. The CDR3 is CASSLGKTQYF. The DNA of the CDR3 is TGTGCCAGCAGTTTGGGGAAGACCCAGTACTTC.

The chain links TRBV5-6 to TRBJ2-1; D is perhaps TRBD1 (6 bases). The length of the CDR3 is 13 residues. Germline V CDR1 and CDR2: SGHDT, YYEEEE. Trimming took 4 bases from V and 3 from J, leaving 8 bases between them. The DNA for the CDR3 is TGTGCCAGCAGCCAGGGGAGCTACAATGAGCAGTTCTTC. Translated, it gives CASSQGSYNEQFF.

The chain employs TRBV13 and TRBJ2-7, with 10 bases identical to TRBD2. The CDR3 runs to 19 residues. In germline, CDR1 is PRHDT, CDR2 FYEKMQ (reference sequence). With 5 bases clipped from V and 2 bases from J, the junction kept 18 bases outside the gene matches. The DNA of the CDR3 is TGTGCCAGCAGCGGGTCCGGACTAGCGGAAAAACGGGGGCCCTACGAGCAGTACTTC. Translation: CASSGSGLAEKRGPYEQYF.